This is a list of T cell receptor beta chains from one sample in a study of blood T cell repertoires in COVID-19. Measured with immunoSEQ multiplex PCR; TCRdb has only the in-frame clones, and not every one. The sample gives about 280,000 clones, 88% of which show up once; 2% to 2.5% is in the top ten. The source material was PBMCs or T cells enriched from blood (not recorded which). Every receptor here comes from a woman aged 55 to 70 in a cohort exposed to, infected with or recovered from COVID-19 (not recorded which). CDR3s include the opening cysteine and the closing phenylalanine or tryptophan. D genes are given only for firm matches. Size is omitted from some rows. Given values are once, few, many or a class for expanded clones.

NA NA TRBJ1-5 TRBV27 TGTGCCAGCAGTCGGGGTTACAATCAGCCCCAGCATTTT CASSRGYNQPQHF
TRBD1 NA TRBJ2-5 TRBV24-1 TGTGCCACCAGTGAATCGGGACAGCTCCAAGAGACCCAGTACTTC CATSESGQLQETQYF
NA once TRBJ2-1 TRBV18 TGTGCCAGCTCCCCAGACTGGAGCCCCTACAATGAGCAGTTCTTC CASSPDWSPYNEQFF
TRBD2 NA TRBJ2-2 TRBV30 TGTGCCTGGAGTGTATCCCTTTGGGCGGGAGAGAACACCGGGGAGCTGTTTTTT CAWSVSLWAGENTGELFF
TRBD2 NA TRBJ2-2 TRBV5-1 TGCGCCAGCAGCTTGGGGACTAGCGGGAGAAAGGCCGGGGAGCTGTTTTTT CASSLGTSGRKAGELFF
TRBD1 NA TRBJ1-5 TRBV19 TGTGCCAGTACCCCGGGACAGGGGGCTCATCAGCCCCAGCATTTT CASTPGQGAHQPQHF
TRBD1 NA TRBJ2-5 TRBV9 TGTGCCAGCAGCGGAAACACAGGGGGCAGCGAGACCCAGTACTTC CASSGNTGGSETQYF
TRBD1 NA TRBJ1-1 TRBV12-3/TRBV12-4 TGTGCCAGCAGTTGGGACAGACGAACTGAAGCTTTCTTT CASSWDRRTEAFF
NA NA TRBJ2-7 TRBV28 TGTGCCAGCACCCCCTTTGGGGAGATCTACGAGCAGTACTTC CASTPFGEIYEQYF
TRBD1 NA TRBJ2-1 TRBV18 TGTGCCAGCTCACCGTCCGCCCAGGGGGATGAGCAGTTCTTC CASSPSAQGDEQFF
NA once TRBJ1-5 TRBV20-1 TGCAGTGCTAGTCGGCAGGGAGGCCCGAATCAGCCCCAGCATTTT CSASRQGGPNQPQHF
TRBD2 NA TRBJ2-1 TRBV11-3 TGTGCCAGCAGCGGGACTAGCGGGAGGTCGAATGAGCAGTTCTTC CASSGTSGRSNEQFF
NA NA TRBJ2-7 TRBV5-1 TGCGCCAGCAGCTTAACCCAGGATTCCTCCTACGAGCAGTACTTC CASSLTQDSSYEQYF
TRBD2 NA TRBJ2-5 TRBV5-4 TGTGCCAGCAGCTCCCCGGGACTAGCGGGAGAGACCCAGTACTTC CASSSPGLAGETQYF